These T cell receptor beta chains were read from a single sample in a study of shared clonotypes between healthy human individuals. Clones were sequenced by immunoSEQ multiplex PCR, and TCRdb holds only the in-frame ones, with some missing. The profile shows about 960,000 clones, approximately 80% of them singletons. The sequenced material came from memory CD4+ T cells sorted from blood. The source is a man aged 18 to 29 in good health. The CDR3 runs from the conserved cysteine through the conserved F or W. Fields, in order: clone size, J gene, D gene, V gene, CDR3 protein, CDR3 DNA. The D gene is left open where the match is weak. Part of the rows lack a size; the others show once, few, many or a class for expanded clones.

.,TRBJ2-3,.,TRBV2,CASSEVGRGSTDTQYF,TGTGCCAGCAGTGAAGTGGGGCGCGGAAGCACAGATACGCAGTATTTT
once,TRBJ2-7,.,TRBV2,CASSGGTGMSRGSYEQYF,TGTGCCAGCAGTGGGGGGACGGGAATGAGTAGGGGCTCCTACGAGCAGTACTTC
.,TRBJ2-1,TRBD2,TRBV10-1,CASSESGGTYNEQFF,TGCGCCAGCAGTGAGTCCGGGGGGACCTACAATGAGCAGTTCTTC
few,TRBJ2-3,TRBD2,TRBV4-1,CASRRSRTSGSTDTQYF,TGCGCCAGCAGACGTAGTCGGACTAGCGGAAGCACAGATACGCAGTATTTT
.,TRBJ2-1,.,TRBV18,CASSPQDFTEQFF,TGTGCCAGCTCACCACAAGACTTCACTGAGCAGTTCTTC
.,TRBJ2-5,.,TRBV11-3,CASSPGRQLQETQYF,TGTGCCAGCAGCCCAGGCAGACAACTACAAGAGACCCAGTACTTC
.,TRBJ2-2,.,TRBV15,CATSRGANTGELFF,TGTGCCACCAGCAGAGGCGCGAACACCGGGGAGCTGTTTTTT
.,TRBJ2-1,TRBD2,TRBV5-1,CASSTVTSLNEQFF,TGCGCCAGCAGCACCGTGACTAGCTTAAATGAGCAGTTCTTC
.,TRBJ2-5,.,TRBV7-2,CASNPRGIQETQYF,TGTGCCAGCAACCCAAGGGGCATACAAGAGACCCAGTACTTC
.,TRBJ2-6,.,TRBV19,CASTKEQTGANVLTF,TGTGCCAGTACGAAGGAACAGACAGGGGCCAACGTCCTGACTTTC
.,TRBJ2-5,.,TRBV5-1,CASSLGGGYQETQYF,TGCGCCAGCAGCCTTGGTGGAGGTTATCAAGAGACCCAGTACTTC
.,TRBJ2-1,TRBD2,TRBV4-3,CASSGGTSGYYNEQFF,TGCGCCAGCAGCGGGGGGACTAGCGGATATTACAATGAGCAGTTCTTC
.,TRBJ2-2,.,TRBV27,CASSLQPRVTGELFF,TGTGCCAGCAGTTTACAGCCCAGGGTCACCGGGGAGCTGTTTTTT
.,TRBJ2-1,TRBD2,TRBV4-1,CASSHILSSGSYNEQFF,TGCGCCAGCAGCCACATCCTCTCTAGCGGCTCCTACAATGAGCAGTTCTTC
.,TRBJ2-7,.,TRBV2,CASSVLWAGYEQYF,TGTGCCAGCAGTGTCTTATGGGCTGGCTACGAGCAGTACTTC
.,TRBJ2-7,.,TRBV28,CASSLTASEQYF,TGTGCCAGCAGTTTGACAGCGAGCGAGCAGTACTTC
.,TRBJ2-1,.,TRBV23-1,CASSISDRQGIGRFF,TGCGCCAGCAGTATCTCGGATCGCCAGGGGATTGGAAGGTTCTTC
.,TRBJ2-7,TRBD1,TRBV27,CASSDRQGRHEQYF,TGTGCCAGCAGTGACCGACAGGGCCGGCACGAGCAGTACTTC
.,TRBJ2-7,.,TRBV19,CASPNPPGCEQYF,TGTGCCAGTCCCAATCCCCCCGGGTGCGAGCAGTACTTC
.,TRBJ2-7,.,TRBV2,CASSEASGYSYEQYF,TGTGCCAGCAGTGAAGCTTCAGGGTACTCCTACGAGCAGTACTTC
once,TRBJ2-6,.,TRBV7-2,CASSLGTSSGANVLTF,TGTGCCAGCAGCTTAGGGACATCGTCTGGGGCCAACGTCCTGACTTTC
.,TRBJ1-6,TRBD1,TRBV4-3,CASSQDTTGDSPLHF,TGCGCCAGCAGCCAAGATACGACAGGGGATTCACCCCTCCACTTT
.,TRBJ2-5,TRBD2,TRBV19,CASSSGRGVTETQYF,TGTGCCAGTAGTAGCGGGAGGGGAGTTACTGAGACCCAGTACTTC
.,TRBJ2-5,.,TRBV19,CASSVGNWGETQYF,TGTGCCAGTAGCGTAGGGAATTGGGGGGAGACCCAGTACTTC
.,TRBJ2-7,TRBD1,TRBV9,CASSVRAQGEQYF,TGTGCCAGCAGCGTACGCGCACAGGGGGAGCAGTACTTC
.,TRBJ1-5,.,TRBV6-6,CASSYSTASSNQPQHF,TGTGCCAGCAGTTACTCGACAGCCAGTAGCAATCAGCCCCAGCATTTT
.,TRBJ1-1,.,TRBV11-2,CASSLVVTKNTEAFF,TGTGCCAGCAGCTTAGTTGTCACGAAGAACACTGAAGCTTTCTTT
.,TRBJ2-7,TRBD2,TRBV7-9,CASSPKTSGAYEQYF,TGTGCCAGCAGCCCCAAGACTAGCGGGGCCTACGAGCAGTACTTC
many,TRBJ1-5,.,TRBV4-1,CASSQGQYQPQHF,TGCGCCAGCAGCCAAGGACAGTATCAGCCCCAGCATTTT
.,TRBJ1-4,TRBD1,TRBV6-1,CASSGRTGVGEKLFF,TGTGCCAGCAGTGGGAGAACAGGGGTTGGGGAAAAACTGTTTTTT
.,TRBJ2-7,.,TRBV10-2,CASLRGPGYEQYF,TGCGCCAGCCTCCGAGGGCCCGGCTACGAGCAGTACTTC
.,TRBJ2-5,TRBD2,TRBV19,CASSIGLAGVQETQYF,TGTGCCAGTAGTATAGGACTAGCGGGAGTCCAAGAGACCCAGTACTTC